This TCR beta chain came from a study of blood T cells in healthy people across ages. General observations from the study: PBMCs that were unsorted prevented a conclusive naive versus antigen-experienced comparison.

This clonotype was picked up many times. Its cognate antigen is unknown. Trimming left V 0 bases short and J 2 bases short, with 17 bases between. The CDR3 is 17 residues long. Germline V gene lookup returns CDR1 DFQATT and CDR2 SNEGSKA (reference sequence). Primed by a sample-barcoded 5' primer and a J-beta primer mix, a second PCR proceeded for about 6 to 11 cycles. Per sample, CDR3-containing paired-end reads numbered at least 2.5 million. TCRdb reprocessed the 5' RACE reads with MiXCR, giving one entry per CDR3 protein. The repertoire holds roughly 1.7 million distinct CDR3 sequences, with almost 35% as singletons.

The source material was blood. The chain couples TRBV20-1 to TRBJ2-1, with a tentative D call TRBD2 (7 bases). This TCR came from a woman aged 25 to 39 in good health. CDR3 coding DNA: TGCAGTGCTAGAGATCCGACAGGACTAGATACCTACAATGAGCAGTTCTTC. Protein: CSARDPTGLDTYNEQFF.